A single sample is the source of the 24 T cell receptor beta chains below, sequenced in a study of blood T cell repertoires in COVID-19. TCRdb keeps only in-frame clones here, not all; method: immunoSEQ multiplex PCR. The data contain around 94,000 clones, 65% to 90% of them singletons. The sample comprised peripheral blood. The receptors shown here come from an older man with acute or convalescent COVID-19.

The V gene is TRBV5-1, the J gene TRBJ2-7; a weak D match, TRBD2 (6 bases). This CDR3 spans 13 amino acids. V was pared by 0 bases and J by 6 bases, with 10 bases between. Germline CDR1 reads SGHRS; CDR2 reads YFSETQ. The CDR3, as DNA: TGCGCCAGCAGCTTGGTTGAGGGAGGCGAGCAGTACTTC. Translation gives CASSLVEGGEQYF.

CDR3 nucleotide sequence: TGTGCCAGCAGCGCAACCGGGACAGGGGGGCATGGCTACACCTTC. The encoded protein is CASSATGTGGHGYTF. The chain joins TRBV5-4 to TRBJ1-2, with 11 bases lining up with TRBD1. Germline V gene sequence: CDR1 SGHNT, CDR2 YYREEE (reference sequence). V shed 4 bases, J shed 6 bases, and the junction held 8 bases outside the gene matches. The CDR3 has 15 residues.

CDR3 region: CASSSGDGEQYF. CDR3 nucleotides: TGTGCCAGCAGCTCAGGGGACGGGGAGCAGTACTTC. The chain couples TRBV11-1 to TRBJ2-7; D might be TRBD1 (6 bases). Germline CDR1 SGHAT, CDR2 FQDESV (reference sequence). The CDR3 loop spans 12 amino acids. The V and J ends lost 4 bases and 7 bases respectively, with 11 bases between them.

The CDR3 nucleotides read TGTGCCAGCAGCCAGTCGTGGGAGCAGCAGTACTTC. Translated, it gives CASSQSWEQQYF. The rearrangement uses TRBV3-1 (or the pseudogene TRBV3-2) and TRBJ2-7; TRBD2 is a possible D gene (5 bases). The CDR3 runs 12 residues. Trimming stripped 3 bases from V and 8 bases from J, with 11 bases between. Germline CDR1 LGHDT, CDR2 YNNKEL (reference sequence).

The J gene is TRBJ2-7, the V gene TRBV27; D might be TRBD2 (5 bases). The CDR3 length is 14 residues. Germline values: CDR1 MNHEY, CDR2 SMNVEV (reference sequence). V shed 2 bases and J shed 0 bases, with 8 bases lying between them. Here the CDR3 reads CASSLKRSSYEQYF. CDR3 DNA sequence: TGTGCCAGCAGTTTAAAGCGGAGCTCCTACGAGCAGTACTTC.

The rearrangement uses TRBV7-2 and TRBJ2-7; possible D gene TRBD2, 5 bases. V was trimmed by 4 bases and J by 7 bases, leaving 11 bases between them. The CDR3 length is 12 residues. The germline V gene encodes CDR1 SGHTA and CDR2 FQGNSA. The CDR3 is CASSSEGFEQYF. The CDR3 DNA reads as TGTGCCAGCAGCTCCGAGGGTTTTGAGCAGTACTTC.

V is TRBV2 and J is TRBJ2-6; D remains ambiguous. CDR1 and CDR2 from the germline V gene are SNHLY and FYNNEI. The ends were cut back, 3 bases at V and 0 bases at J, with 6 bases in the middle. This CDR3 comprises 15 residues. The DNA of the CDR3 is TGTGCCAGCAGTGAGGCTGTCTCTGGGGCCAACGTCCTGACTTTC. Amino acid sequence: CASSEAVSGANVLTF.

The V and J genes are TRBV2 and TRBJ1-5, with 7 positions matching TRBD1. The junction had 5 bases not matched to a gene; V was cut back by 6 bases and J by 0 bases. Germline-derived CDR1 and CDR2 are SNHLY and FYNNEI. The CDR3 extends over 15 amino acids. The CDR3 bases are TGTGCCAGCAGCGCGGACAGGATTAGCAATCAGCCCCAGCATTTT. This translates into CASSADRISNQPQHF.

This clone was counted a few times. The chain links TRBV7-8 to TRBJ2-7; 7 bases align to TRBD2. CDR3 length equals 15 residues. The J segment lost 7 bases and the V segment lost 6 bases, leaving 15 bases of the junction unmatched. Germline CDR1 SGHVS, CDR2 FQNEAQ. Here the CDR3 reads CASSPGVAGAYEQYF. CDR3 DNA sequence: TGTGCCAGCAGTCCCGGAGTCGCGGGAGCTTATGAGCAGTACTTC.

V usage is TRBV7-3 and J usage is TRBJ1-2; 9 bases agree with TRBD1. Germline-derived CDR1 and CDR2 are SGHTA and FQGTGA. This CDR3 has 18 residues. V was pared by 3 bases and J by 8 bases, with 19 bases of the junction left unmatched. The CDR3 sequence: CASSFGGDRVAASGGYTF. The CDR3 region has the DNA TGTGCCAGCAGCTTCGGGGGGGACAGGGTAGCCGCCTCGGGCGGCTACACCTTC.

The CDR3 sequence is CASSLYSGSGNEQFF. CDR3 nucleotide sequence: TGTGCCAGCAGCTTATATAGCGGGAGTGGCAATGAGCAGTTCTTC. The rearrangement links TRBV7-2 to TRBJ2-1; 9 nucleotides match TRBD2. The CDR3 consists of 15 residues. V shed 2 bases and J 6 bases; nucleotides not matched to a gene: 5. Per the germline V gene, CDR1 is SGHTA and CDR2 is FQGNSA.

V gene TRBV29-1 combines with J gene TRBJ1-4, with TRBD1 matching over 8 bases. From germline, CDR1 is SQVTM and CDR2 ANQGSEA. This CDR3 has 13 residues. Germline trimming cut 7 bases from V and 7 bases from J; bases unmatched to any gene: 8. The CDR3 DNA sequence: TGCAGCGGATCCCAGGGGGCCGGTGAAAAACTGTTTTTT. Amino acids: CSGSQGAGEKLFF.

The rearrangement links TRBV7-3 to TRBJ2-5, with TRBD2 matching over 7 bases. V gave up 3 bases and J gave up 1 base; unmatched junction bases: 2. CDR1 is SGHTA and CDR2 is FQGTGA in the germline V gene. This CDR3 has 14 amino acids. CDR3 residues: CASSFGGGQETQYF. CDR3 DNA sequence: TGTGCCAGCAGCTTTGGCGGGGGCCAAGAGACCCAGTACTTC.

The rearrangement links TRBV25-1 to TRBJ2-7; 10 bases match TRBD1. The CDR3 sequence is 12 residues long. J gave up 4 bases and V 11 bases, and 5 bases lay outside the gene matches. The germline V gene encodes CDR1 MGHDK and CDR2 SYGVNS. The CDR3 DNA follows: TGTGCCTCGGGACAGGGGTGGTACGAGCAGTACTTC. This gives the protein CASGQGWYEQYF.

The chain uses TRBV12-2 and TRBJ2-7; the table's D call TRBD1 went unverified against the DNA. TRBV12-2 is a documented pseudogene. CDR3 length: 15 residues. CDR3 sequence reads: CASRLVVDSSYEQYF. CDR3 DNA sequence: TGTGCAAGTCGCTTAGTAGTTGACAGCTCCTACGAGCAGTACTTC.

The chain uses TRBV19 and TRBJ2-5, with D perhaps matching TRBD1 (5 bases). The germline V gene has CDR1 LNHDA and CDR2 SQIVND (reference sequence). CDR3 length: 15 amino acids. V lost 5 bases to trimming and J lost 2 bases, with 15 bases between them. DNA of the CDR3: TGTGCCAGTAGTCCAGGGATTGGAGCACAAGAGACCCAGTACTTC. This sequence encodes CASSPGIGAQETQYF.

The V gene is TRBV9, the J gene TRBJ1-3; D is unclear. Per germline, CDR1 SGDLS and CDR2 YYNGEE. The CDR3 runs 14 residues. Trimming left V 2 bases short and J 2 bases short, with 8 bases between. As DNA, the CDR3 is TGTGCCAGCAGCGTTACCGGGGCTGGAAACACCATATATTTT. Its translation is CASSVTGAGNTIYF.

CDR3 nucleotide sequence: TGTGCCAGCAGTTCAGGCTTCAATCAGCCCCAGCATTTT. Translating gives CASSSGFNQPQHF. V gene TRBV2 combines with J gene TRBJ1-5; D gene ambiguous. The CDR3 spans 13 residues. Germline CDR1 is SNHLY and CDR2 is FYNNEI. The V end lost 5 bases, the J end lost 3 bases, and 8 bases lay between the germline ends.

As for this clone: One end of the junction does not line up with germline, which may come from a read error. The chain uses TRBV2 and TRBJ2-1; 11 bases match TRBD2. Germline V gives CDR1 SNHLY, CDR2 FYNNEI. The CDR3 is made up of 12 amino acids. CDR3 region: CASSDRSGRVLF. The CDR3 nucleotides read TGTGCCAGCAGTGACCGTAGCGGGAGGGTCCTCTTC.

This chain joins TRBV10-3 and TRBJ2-7, with 9 bases fitting TRBD1. Per the germline V gene, CDR1 is ENHRY and CDR2 is SYGVKD. The CDR3 runs to 14 residues. V gave up 8 bases and J gave up 1 base; unmatched junction bases: 6. The CDR3 DNA follows: TGTGCCATCTCGCGGGACAGGGAGTCCTACGAGCAGTACTTC. This codes for CAISRDRESYEQYF.

The chain's CDR3 is CASRDRGRYDEQYF. CDR3 DNA: TGTGCCAGTCGGGACAGGGGGCGGTACGACGAGCAGTACTTC. This chain connects TRBV19 to TRBJ2-7; 12 bases agree with TRBD1. This CDR3 comprises 14 residues. Germline V gives CDR1 LNHDA, CDR2 SQIVND (reference sequence). Trimming at V came to 8 bases and at J to 5 bases, leaving 7 bases not matched to a gene.

The chain has TRBV6-1 and TRBJ2-7; 13 bases fit TRBD2. V gave up 4 bases and J gave up 2 bases; unmatched junction bases: 14. CDR1 and CDR2 from the germline V gene are MNHNS and SASEGT. This CDR3 region has 19 residues. CDR3 protein: CASSGSGTGLAGEAYEQYF. The CDR3 DNA is TGTGCCAGCAGTGGTTCCGGGACAGGACTAGCGGGAGAAGCCTACGAGCAGTACTTC.

This chain joins TRBV6-2 or TRBV6-3 and TRBJ2-1; 11 nucleotides line up with TRBD2. The V gene's germline CDR1 is MNHEY and CDR2 SVGEGT. After removal of 5 bases from V and 5 bases from J, the junction contained 14 bases not matched to a gene. The CDR3 contains 18 residues. In DNA, the CDR3 is TGTGCCAGCAGTCCATCCCTGACTAGCGGGGAGCCTGACAATGAGCAGTTCTTC. This codes for CASSPSLTSGEPDNEQFF.

The sample holds one count of this clone. The chain couples TRBV10-1 to TRBJ2-7, with 8 bases lining up with TRBD1. Germline V gives CDR1 WNHNN, CDR2 SYGVQD (reference sequence). Losses at the gene ends were 10 bases for V and 7 bases for J; bases not matched to a gene: 12. CDR3 length: 13 residues. CDR3 in amino acids: CATDGTGPQEQYF. CDR3 nucleotides: TGCGCCACCGATGGGACAGGTCCCCAGGAGCAGTACTTC.